This T cell receptor (beta chain) stems from a study of blood T cell repertoires in COVID-19. Turning to the study itself: COVID-19 samples, acute and convalescent, were from the United States, Italy and Spain. PBMCs, B-cell-depleted T cells, or T cells were the source of the cDNA or gDNA that made up the material.

The junction had 5 bases not matched to a gene; V was cut back by 0 bases and J by 0 bases. This CDR3 comprises 17 residues. The germline CDR1 and CDR2 sequences are SGHRS and YFSETQ. Original data processing: Amplification from reference gene primers served as the basis for estimated nucleated cell counts. Generated by immunoSEQ multiplex PCR, the TCRdb table keeps only in-frame clones and is missing some. From that table come the V and J calls and clone size; the DNA was used to work out D and trimming. Among some 100,000 clones, 90% to 95% were seen once, and the ten largest hold roughly 1.9%. Sequencing was done on a sample of peripheral blood. The rearrangement joins TRBV5-1 to TRBJ1-5, with 8 bases matching TRBD1. This TCR was recovered from a man aged 45 to 65 with active COVID-19. The CDR3 spells CASSLAPTGDSNQPQHF. For the CDR3, the DNA is TGCGCCAGCAGCTTGGCGCCGACAGGGGATAGCAATCAGCCCCAGCATTTT. The full variable domain, rest sourced from reference TRBV5-1 and TRBJ1-5, is KAGVTQTPRYLIKTRGQQVTLSCSPISGHRSVSWYQQTPGQGLQFLFEYFSETQRNKGNFPGRFSGRQFSNSRSEMNVSTLELGDSALYLCASSLAPTGDSNQPQHFGDGTRLSIL.